This TCR beta chain was sequenced during a study of long-term antiretroviral therapy in people with HIV. As for the study in general: Earliest sampling preceded the 2015 immediate-ART recommendation by about a decade. Study-level results: HIV repertoire CDR3 lengths ranged less widely than those of controls. Regardless of time point, clones expanded before ART dominated the repertoire. Data on ART adherence, viral resistance or therapy changes were unavailable.

A note on this clone: Its target is not known.

Survey-level resolution applied to immunoSEQ assay v3.0. Clones were read by immunoSEQ multiplex PCR, and TCRdb kept only the in-frame ones, dropping some. The sample records 25,000 to 35,000 clones, more than 85% being singletons. Trimming took 5 bases from V and 7 from J, leaving 12 bases between them. The CDR3 spans 12 residues. The germline V gene has CDR1 SGHRS and CDR2 YFSETQ. The clonotype comes from a man aged 50 to 60 with HIV. The chain joins TRBV5-1 to TRBJ1-2, with a possible D match to TRBD1 (5 bases). The material was unsorted PBMCs, obtained about 5 years before starting antiretroviral therapy. DNA of the CDR3: TGCGCCAGCAGGTCTGACAGCCCTGGCTACACCTTC. Translated: CASRSDSPGYTF.